These T cell receptor beta chains were read from a single sample in a study of beta chain features in type 1 diabetes. Clones were read by immunoSEQ multiplex PCR, and TCRdb kept only the in-frame ones, dropping some. This table holds over 650,000 clones, more than 13% found once. What was sequenced was naive CD4+ T cells from blood. The source is a man aged 18 to 29 with type 1 diabetes. Both conserved end residues are part of each CDR3. A D gene is named only where the DNA matches it firmly. Size is omitted from some rows. Given values are once, few, many or a class for expanded clones.

-	TRBJ2-2	TRBV10-3	few	TGTGCCACCGTGGGACTCCCCCTCACCGGGGAGCTGTTTTTT	CATVGLPLTGELFF
TRBD2	TRBJ2-1	TRBV11-2	-	TGTGCCAGCAGCTCACTAGCGGGAGGGCCGTACAATGAGCAGTTCTTC	CASSSLAGGPYNEQFF
-	TRBJ2-7	TRBV6-7	few	TGTGCCAGCACCCAAGACTACGAGCAGTACTTC	CASTQDYEQYF
-	TRBJ1-5	TRBV30	few	TGTGCCTGGAGTTCTTTAGGGTACCGCAATCAGCCCCAGCATTTT	CAWSSLGYRNQPQHF
-	TRBJ2-7	TRBV6-1	few	TGTGCCAGCTATCACTACGAGCAGTACTTC	CASYHYEQYF
TRBD2	TRBJ2-2	TRBV29-1	few	TGCAGCGTTGCCTGGAAAGAGCGGGAACGGGGGGAGCTGTTTTTT	CSVAWKERERGELFF
-	TRBJ2-1	TRBV7-2	few	TGTGCCAGCAGCTTATCCAGGGTGAAGGGAATCTTC	CASSLSRVKGIF
-	TRBJ2-5	TRBV18	few	TGTGCCAGCTCACCTTCTAGACAGCTACAAGAGACCCAGTACTTC	CASSPSRQLQETQYF
TRBD2	TRBJ2-1	TRBV7-9	-	TGTGCCAGCAGCCGTTCCGGGACTAGGAAGTTCTTC	CASSRSGTRKFF
-	TRBJ2-1	TRBV5-1	few	TGCGCCAGCAGCTTGGCCAGGGACAATGAGCAGTTCTTC	CASSLARDNEQFF
TRBD1	TRBJ1-2	TRBV29-1	few	TGCAGCACCGTACAGGGGGCGAGGTATGGCTACACCTTC	CSTVQGARYGYTF
TRBD2	TRBJ2-7	TRBV7-2	few	TGTGCCAGCAGCTCGCGGGGGGCCTTAGCGGGAGGCTTCTACGAGCAGTACTTC	CASSSRGALAGGFYEQYF
TRBD2	TRBJ2-7	TRBV6-5	-	TGTGCCAGCAGTGCCGGGACTACCTCCTACGAGCAGTACTTC	CASSAGTTSYEQYF
TRBD2	TRBJ2-3	TRBV29-1	-	TGCAGCGCTGACAGCGGGAGAGGCACAGATACGCAGTATTTT	CSADSGRGTDTQYF
TRBD1	TRBJ2-7	TRBV6-5	few	TGTGCCAGCAGTCCACAGGGGTACGAGCAGTACTTC	CASSPQGYEQYF
-	TRBJ1-5	TRBV19	-	TGTGCCAGTAGTATCACCGTTGAGAGGAATCAGCCCCAGCATTTT	CASSITVERNQPQHF
TRBD2	TRBJ2-3	TRBV7-9	few	TGTGCCAGCAGCCTCCGGGGGATAGCGGGGTCCACAGATACGCAGTATTTT	CASSLRGIAGSTDTQYF
-	TRBJ2-1	TRBV7-2	-	TGTGCCAGCAGCTTAGACAGAAGGCACCAGTTCTTC	CASSLDRRHQFF
-	TRBJ1-5	TRBV7-9	-	TGTGCCAGCAGTCGAGGTGAGAGGACCCAGCATTTT	CASSRGERTQHF
-	TRBJ2-1	TRBV29-1	few	TGCAGCGTTGTAGGGTTATTTTACAATGAGCAGTTCTTC	CSVVGLFYNEQFF
-	TRBJ1-2	TRBV9	-	TGTGCCAGCAGCGGGACCGGCTCAAATCGCTATGGCTACACCTTC	CASSGTGSNRYGYTF
TRBD2	TRBJ2-1	TRBV7-2	few	TGTGCCAGCAGCTTTGGACTAGCGGGAGTCTACAATGAGCAGTTCTTC	CASSFGLAGVYNEQFF
-	TRBJ2-1	TRBV9	-	TGTGCCAGCAGCGTGGAGGGACTCCGCTACAATGAGCAGTTCTTC	CASSVEGLRYNEQFF
TRBD2	TRBJ2-7	TRBV15	-	TGTGCCACCAGCAGAGATTCGGGCGGGAGTTTGGTTGTCAACGAGCAGTACTTC	CATSRDSGGSLVVNEQYF
TRBD1	TRBJ1-5	TRBV5-8	few	TGTGCCAGCAGCTTGGAAGAGGGGGCATGGCAGCCCCAGCATTTT	CASSLEEGAWQPQHF
-	TRBJ2-3	TRBV7-9	-	TGTGCCAGCAGCCATGGCTCCCCCGATACGCAGTATTTT	CASSHGSPDTQYF
-	TRBJ2-7	TRBV2	-	TGTGCCAGTTACCGGGACCCTGAGCAGTACTTC	CASYRDPEQYF
-	TRBJ2-7	TRBV4-2	-	TGTGCCAGCAGCCAAGAGTATCAACAGCTAAGCTACGAGCAGTACTTC	CASSQEYQQLSYEQYF
-	TRBJ2-7	TRBV20-1	-	TGCAGTGCTAGAGTCTCACACGAGCAGTACTTC	CSARVSHEQYF
-	TRBJ2-3	TRBV21-1	-	TGTGCCAGCAGCGGAGGGAGAGAAGCCCCCACAGATACGCAGTATTTT	CASSGGREAPTDTQYF
-	TRBJ1-5	TRBV4-2	-	TGTGCCAGCAGCCAAGACCTTAGGACCTATAATCAGCCCCAGCATTTT	CASSQDLRTYNQPQHF
-	TRBJ2-1	TRBV2	-	TGTGCCAGCAGTGAAGGGGCCCGGGTCAATGAGCAGTTCTTC	CASSEGARVNEQFF
TRBD1	TRBJ2-1	TRBV9	-	TGTGCCAGCAGCGCCGTGGGACAGGGCCCCTACAATGAGCAGTTCTTC	CASSAVGQGPYNEQFF
-	TRBJ2-2	TRBV19	-	TGTGCCAGTAAAAGATCCGGGGAGCTGTTTTTT	CASKRSGELFF
-	TRBJ2-5	TRBV12-5	few	TGTGCTAGTGGTTTCGAGACGGAGACCCAGTACTTC	CASGFETETQYF
-	TRBJ1-5	TRBV19	few	TGTGCCAGTAGTATGAGGGCGGATCAGCCCCAGCATTTT	CASSMRADQPQHF
-	TRBJ2-1	TRBV5-1	-	TGCGCCAGCAGCTCCTACGTAGATGAGCAGTTCTTC	CASSSYVDEQFF
-	TRBJ1-5	TRBV4-1	few	TGCGCCAGCAGCCAAGGGCACAGGTTATTACATCAGCCCCAGCATTTT	CASSQGHRLLHQPQHF
TRBD1	TRBJ1-2	TRBV6-5	-	TGTGCCAGCAGTTACTCGGAGGGGGCGCGGGACTATGGCTACACCTTC	CASSYSEGARDYGYTF
-	TRBJ1-4	TRBV30	-	TGTGCCTGGAGTAACGGCGAAAAACTGTTTTTT	CAWSNGEKLFF
-	TRBJ2-1	TRBV7-9	-	TGTGCCAGCAGCTTGGACTTCAATGAGCAGTTCTTC	CASSLDFNEQFF
TRBD1	TRBJ2-7	TRBV28	-	TGTGCCAGCAGTTCCTCCGGGACAGGGAGAAGAGAGCAGTACTTC	CASSSSGTGRREQYF